What follows are 10 T cell receptor beta chains derived from one specimen sequenced in a study of vaccination and CD4 T cells after COVID-19 (dated by TCRdb to between 2021 and 2022). Explained via the paper, the treatment or condition label denotes: approximately 9-day PBMC culture with coronavirus spike peptide pools or control peptides (ViraFEST assay). These TCRs are of unknown antigen specificity. Libraries were made using PCR. TCRdb lists the instrument as Illumina iSeq 100. DNA from cultured CD4+ T cells was subjected to TCR sequencing with the Oncomine TCR Beta short-read assay at the Johns Hopkins FTIC core. TCRdb took the public reads, trimmed them with fastp at Q25, ran MiXCR for clone calling and kept in-frame beta chains. Here each entry gathers all rows of one CDR3 protein and keeps the most common genes and DNA. The sample table holds approximately 12,000 distinct CDR3 sequences, of which 70% to 80% were seen once. The leading ten clones occupy about a quarter of the sample.

Sample: CD4+ T cells from blood, cultured in vitro. Source of these receptors: a human donor who had recovered from COVID-19.

CDR3 in DNA: TGTGCCAGCAGCAAAGGACAGGGCAATCAGCCCCAGCATTTT. Translation gives CASSKGQGNQPQHF. This chain connects TRBV12-3 or TRBV12-4 to TRBJ1-5; 7 positions match TRBD1. V gave up 6 bases and J gave up 2 bases; unmatched junction bases: 4. CDR3 length: 14 amino acids.

The V gene is TRBV7-9, the J gene TRBJ1-1; D ambiguous. With 2 bases removed from V and 4 bases from J, the gap between germline ends came to 17 bases. The CDR3 loop spans 16 amino acids. Germline CDR1 and CDR2: SEHNR and FQNEAQ (reference sequence). As DNA, the CDR3 is TGTGCCAGCAGCTTAACCGGGCCCACAACGATCACTGAAGCTTTCTTT. Translated, it gives CASSLTGPTTITEAFF.

The chain links TRBV6-5 to TRBJ2-7; tentatively, D is TRBD1 (5 bases). This CDR3 region has 15 residues. The germline V gene has CDR1 MNHEY and CDR2 SVGAGI. V lost 2 bases, J lost 7 bases, and 18 bases lay in between. This chain's CDR3 is CASSYKGRAMVEQYF. CDR3 DNA sequence: TGTGCCAGCAGTTACAAAGGCAGGGCAATGGTGGAGCAGTACTTC.

V is TRBV20-1 and J is TRBJ2-7, with 7 positions matching TRBD2. Germline trimming cut 6 bases from V and 4 bases from J; bases unmatched to any gene: 12. The CDR3 length is 14 residues. Germline V gives CDR1 DFQATT, CDR2 SNEGSKA (reference sequence). The CDR3, as DNA: TGCAGTGCCCATACCGCGGGAGTTGGGTACGAGCAGTACTTC. Its translation: CSAHTAGVGYEQYF.

This clonotype was seen only once. CDR3 amino acids: CSARLAGNTGELFF. The CDR3 DNA reads as TGCAGTGCCCGTCTAGCGGGGAACACCGGGGAGCTGTTTTTT. The chain uses TRBV20-1 and TRBJ2-2; 8 bases agree with TRBD2. V shed 6 bases, J shed 1 base, and the junction held 4 bases outside the gene matches. The CDR3 is 14 amino acids. Germline CDR1 and CDR2: DFQATT and SNEGSKA (reference sequence).

This sequence joins TRBV2 and TRBJ2-5, with no clear D. The CDR3 extends over 13 amino acids. Per the germline V gene, CDR1 is SNHLY and CDR2 is FYNNEI. The germline V and J ends were trimmed by 7 bases and 4 bases, with 13 bases remaining between them. The CDR3: CASTSNMGETQYF. In nucleotides, the CDR3 is TGTGCCAGCACCTCTAACATGGGAGAGACCCAGTACTTC.

This clonotype was seen more than once but under ten times. The genes are TRBV7-8 and TRBJ2-7; TRBD1 agrees at 9 bases. V was pared by 2 bases and J by 7 bases, with 9 bases of the junction left unmatched. The CDR3 is made up of 15 amino acids. CDR1 and CDR2 (germline): SGHVS, FQNEAQ. The CDR3 sequence is CASSLIQGAIGEQYF. The CDR3 bases are TGTGCCAGCAGCTTAATACAGGGGGCCATAGGGGAGCAGTACTTC. The whole variable domain, filled in from reference TRBV7-8 and TRBJ2-7, reads GAGVSQSPRYKVAKRGQDVALRCDPISGHVSLFWYQQALGQGPEFLTYFQNEAQLDKSGLPSDRFFAERPEGSVSTLKIQRTQQEDSAVYLCASSLIQGAIGEQYFGPGTRLTVT.

The chain carries TRBV7-2 and TRBJ2-3, with 8 positions matching TRBD1. Germline-derived CDR1 and CDR2 are SGHTA and FQGNSA. The CDR3 extends over 14 amino acids. Trimming at V came to 2 bases and at J to 9 bases, leaving 7 bases not matched to a gene. Here the CDR3 reads CASSLHGTGGTQYF. Here the CDR3 DNA reads TGTGCCAGCAGCTTACACGGGACAGGTGGGACGCAGTATTTT.

The chain is built from TRBV20-1 and TRBJ2-3; 8 nucleotides match TRBD2. Germline V gene lookup returns CDR1 DFQATT and CDR2 SNEGSKA (reference sequence). Losses at the gene ends were 7 bases for V and 3 bases for J; bases not matched to a gene: 6. This CDR3 is built from 13 residues. The CDR3 coding sequence is TGCAGTGGGGTAGCGGGATTAACAGATACGCAGTATTTT. Protein product: CSGVAGLTDTQYF.

V usage is TRBV7-3 and J usage is TRBJ1-1; 8 positions agree with TRBD1. This CDR3 comprises 16 residues. Germline trimming cut 2 bases from V and 4 bases from J; bases unmatched to any gene: 9. In germline, CDR1 is SGHTA, CDR2 FQGTGA. The CDR3 is CASSLARTGLVTEAFF. The CDR3 bases are TGTGCCAGCAGCTTAGCCCGGACAGGGTTGGTCACTGAAGCTTTCTTT.